This T cell receptor beta chain was captured in a study of Graves' ophthalmopathy and Graves' hyperthyroidism (dated by TCRdb to the late 2010s). In terms of the full investigation: Peripheral blood was collected at initial diagnosis, before any treatment. Following sampling, methimazole starting at 30 mg daily was administered to hyperthyroidism patients, and high-dose intravenous methylprednisolone was administered to ophthalmopathy patients. In total, approximately 140 blood samples were TCR-sequenced: roughly 45 ophthalmopathy, 75 hyperthyroidism and some 17 hyperthyroidism-to-ophthalmopathy patients. In roughly 6 hyperthyroidism patients, the T-cell repertoire of thyroid tissue was compared with the T-cell repertoire of blood. For independent validation, a separate cohort was made up of 18 to 20 hyperthyroidism patients plus 17 patients who later progressed from hyperthyroidism to ophthalmopathy. The 100 discovery patients were randomly divided into training and test sets at a 7:3 ratio. TCR beta repertoire signatures were used to distinguish Graves' ophthalmopathy from Graves' hyperthyroidism and to predict progression to ophthalmopathy. To explore V-J signatures that distinguish ophthalmopathy from hyperthyroidism, a discovery set of more than 90 patients was enrolled, made up of 40 to 45 with ophthalmopathy and roughly 55 with stable hyperthyroidism. The study at large found these results: Sample size was not statistically predetermined, and group allocation was not concealed from the investigators. Most expanded thyroid clonotypes with frequency above 0.001 were also detected in blood, suggesting blood repertoires may reflect the thyroid immune response. Ophthalmopathy was separated from stable hyperthyroidism by the 13-signature model with around 89% sensitivity and around 81% specificity in cross-validation and with 80%/75% in the test set. In validation, the model predicted ophthalmopathy progression with over 60% sensitivity and about 77% specificity; some 13 predicted patients were CT-confirmed with GO in a median of approximately six months.

TCR beta CDR3 regions were amplified from RNA transcripts for repertoire sequencing. HTBI primers and the Qiagen OneStep RT-PCR kit were used in a first-round RT-PCR, which was followed by a second-round multiplex PCR, size selection and purification. Libraries were sequenced on an Illumina HiSeq2000 using paired-end 100 bp reads. As for how the authors treated the data: SOAPnuke was used for read processing, and reads with adapters, uncalled bases, a mean Phred below 15, or no exact constant-primer or identifier match were discarded. High-quality paired reads were merged with COPE v1.2.5. Each unique nucleotide sequence was treated as a clonotype, and MiTCR v1.1 was used to align the clonotypes to the IMGT TRB V, D and J references. The analysis was limited to V-J combinations with a frequency above 0.0001, which together covered approximately 99% of repertoires. For each V-J combination, a TCR clonal expansion and chaos score was defined as F50 clonal expansion divided by the chaos observed in the TCRdist matrix. Features were reduced by Welch's t-statistics and random forest to 10 to 15 V-J combinations, which fed a naive Bayes classifier. The similarity between thyroid and blood repertoires was quantified using the Morisita-Horn index. The public reads were reanalyzed by TCRdb: fastp trimming at Q25, MiXCR alignment, in-frame beta chains only. Identical CDR3 protein sequences are pooled into one entry, listed with their most common genes and DNA. The V and J calls, along with clone size, are taken from TCRdb and not from the paper's own processing. For this sample the table gives 400,000 to 450,000 distinct CDR3 sequences, of which under 25% were detected only once. Under 3.5% of the sample belongs to the ten largest clones.

The germline ends are 10 bases apart after V is trimmed by 0 bases and J by 7 bases. Sequences GTSNPN (CDR1) and SVGIG (CDR2) are obtained from the germline V gene (reference sequence). The CDR3 measures 12 amino acids from cysteine to phenylalanine. The CDR3 DNA has 36 bases and is translated from base 1. A patient counted as having stable hyperthyroidism if there was no progression to ophthalmopathy within 18 months of follow-up. Hyperthyroidism patients were newly diagnosed, with disease duration under 2 months, and aged 18 to 65 years. Anyone with other autoimmune diseases, uncontrolled infections, pregnancy or lactation was excluded from the study. Clinical symptoms, serum thyroxine, TRAb, thyroid ultrasound and orbital computed tomography formed the basis of the diagnosis. Ficoll-Paque density gradient centrifugation was used to isolate PBMCs from about 10 ml of fresh peripheral blood. Total RNA was extracted using Trizol reagent, and RNA quality was checked on an Agilent 2100 Bioanalyzer.

This clonotype was counted ten times or more. Its specific antigen is unknown. No base quality values were provided; no much bigger clone lies one nucleotide off. Sequencing used peripheral blood. The chain is made from TRBV30 and TRBJ2-7, with TRBD2 as a weak D call on 6 bases. The TCR originated in a woman younger than 35 with stable Graves' hyperthyroidism. Donor details come from another sample of the same person, matched by shared clones. In nucleotides, the sequence is TGTGCCTGGAGTGTTCAAGCGGGTGAGCAGTACTTC. This sequence encodes CAWSVQAGEQYF.